A selection of T cell receptor beta chains follows, all from one sample in a study of blood T cell repertoires in COVID-19. Only in-frame clones appear in the TCRdb table, and some are missing; sequencing was by immunoSEQ multiplex PCR. Among some 150,000 clones listed, more than 80% were seen once. Sequenced: peripheral blood. The source is a woman in her forties with acute or convalescent COVID-19. Each CDR3 is given with its conserved first and last residue. The order of the fields is clone size, J gene, V gene, D gene, CDR3 protein, CDR3 DNA. The D gene is left open where the match is weak. A clone size is listed for some rows: how often the clone was seen (once, few, many), or a class if it is expanded.

.,TRBJ2-3,TRBV6-4,TRBD2,CASSSGTSDTDTQYF,TGTGCCAGCAGTTCCGGGACTAGCGACACAGATACGCAGTATTTT
.,TRBJ2-7,TRBV10-3,.,CAISAVGAGDGEQYF,TGTGCCATCAGTGCTGTGGGGGCGGGAGACGGGGAGCAGTACTTC
.,TRBJ1-1,TRBV4-1,.,CASSQEVSGNTEAFF,TGCGCCAGCAGCCAAGAAGTTTCCGGGAACACTGAAGCTTTCTTT
.,TRBJ1-5,TRBV7-8,TRBD1,CASSPRTGGSSNQPQHF,TGTGCCAGCAGCCCGAGGACAGGAGGGTCGAGCAATCAGCCCCAGCATTTT
.,TRBJ1-2,TRBV5-1,TRBD1,CASSARQGVGYGYTF,TGCGCCAGCAGCGCCAGACAGGGGGTTGGCTATGGCTACACCTTC
.,TRBJ2-1,TRBV29-1,.,CSGRSSYNEQFF,TGCAGCGGGAGGAGCTCCTACAATGAGCAGTTCTTC
.,TRBJ2-1,TRBV9,TRBD2,CASSVDLAGVTNEQFF,TGTGCCAGCAGCGTAGATCTAGCGGGAGTTACCAATGAGCAGTTCTTC
.,TRBJ2-7,TRBV21-1,.,CASSKVPSGQYF,TGTGCCAGCAGCAAAGTGCCTAGCGGCCAGTACTTC
.,TRBJ2-1,TRBV9,TRBD2,CASSVTSGGANEQFF,TGTGCCAGCAGCGTTACTAGCGGGGGGGCCAATGAGCAGTTCTTC
.,TRBJ2-3,TRBV4-1,.,CASRQRLEDTQYF,TGCGCCAGCAGGCAGAGGCTGGAAGATACGCAGTATTTT
.,TRBJ1-6,TRBV6-5,.,CASSRGNSPLHF,TGTGCCAGCAGCCGGGGGAATTCACCCCTCCACTTT
.,TRBJ1-1,TRBV7-3,.,CASSFGRGTEAFF,TGTGCCAGCAGCTTTGGCAGGGGAACTGAAGCTTTCTTT
.,TRBJ2-2,TRBV12-3/TRBV12-4,.,CASRDIPGELFF,TGTGCCAGCAGAGACATTCCCGGGGAGCTGTTTTTT
.,TRBJ2-7,TRBV12-3/TRBV12-4,.,CASSWGLNEQYF,TGTGCCAGCAGCTGGGGCCTTAACGAGCAGTACTTC
once,TRBJ2-7,TRBV19,.,CASSIAGSSYEQYF,TGTGCCAGTAGTATAGCGGGGAGCTCCTACGAGCAGTACTTC
.,TRBJ2-7,TRBV9,.,CASSVGLHRPYEQYF,TGTGCCAGCAGCGTAGGTCTCCACAGGCCCTACGAGCAGTACTTC
.,TRBJ2-7,TRBV5-1,TRBD2,CASSLGLAGGPFSEQYF,TGCGCCAGCAGCTTGGGACTAGCGGGAGGGCCCTTTTCCGAGCAGTACTTC
.,TRBJ2-7,TRBV27,TRBD1,CASSKQGAFEQYF,TGTGCCAGCAGCAAACAGGGGGCATTCGAGCAGTACTTC
once,TRBJ1-1,TRBV19,.,CASSVMAREVNTEAFF,TGTGCCAGTAGTGTAATGGCCAGGGAGGTGAACACTGAAGCTTTCTTT
.,TRBJ1-6,TRBV28,TRBD1,CASRYGQGANSPLHF,TGTGCCAGCAGGTATGGACAGGGCGCTAATTCACCCCTCCACTTT
.,TRBJ1-6,TRBV18,.,CASSPGSGNSPLHF,TGTGCCAGCTCACCAGGCTCGGGGAATTCACCCCTCCACTTT
.,TRBJ2-7,TRBV6-5,TRBD1,CASRTGDVYEQYF,TGTGCCAGCAGAACAGGGGATGTCTACGAGCAGTACTTC
.,TRBJ2-2,TRBV15,TRBD2,CATSRDLAGGPEGELFF,TGTGCCACCAGCAGAGATTTGGCGGGGGGGCCTGAAGGGGAGCTGTTTTTT
.,TRBJ1-5,TRBV7-8,.,CASSLMGSRDGNQPQHF,TGTGCCAGCAGCTTAATGGGCAGCCGAGATGGCAATCAGCCCCAGCATTTT
.,TRBJ1-2,TRBV19,TRBD1,CASSYTTGGYGYTF,TGTGCCAGTAGTTATACGACAGGGGGCTATGGCTACACCTTC
.,TRBJ2-5,TRBV3-1/TRBV3-2,TRBD2,CASTDSGGQETQYF,TGTGCCAGCACCGATAGCGGGGGGCAAGAGACCCAGTACTTC